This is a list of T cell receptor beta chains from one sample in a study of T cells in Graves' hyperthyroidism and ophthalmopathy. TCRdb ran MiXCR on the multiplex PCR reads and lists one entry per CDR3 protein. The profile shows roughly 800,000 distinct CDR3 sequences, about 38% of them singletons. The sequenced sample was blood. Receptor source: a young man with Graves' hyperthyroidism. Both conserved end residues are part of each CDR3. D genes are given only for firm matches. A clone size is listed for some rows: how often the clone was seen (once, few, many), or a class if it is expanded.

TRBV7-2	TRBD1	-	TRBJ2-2	CASSTTGGNTGELFF	TGTGCCAGCAGCACGACAGGGGGGAACACCGGGGAGCTGTTTTTT
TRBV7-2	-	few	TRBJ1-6	CASSPKPYPRGRRPNSPLHF	TGTGCCAGCAGCCCAAAACCTTACCCAAGGGGGAGACGTCCGAATTCACCCCTCCACTTT
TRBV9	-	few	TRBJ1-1	CASSEDPNTEAFF	TGTGCCAGCAGCGAGGACCCGAACACTGAAGCTTTCTTT
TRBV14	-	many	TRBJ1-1	CASSQDGMNTEAFF	TGTGCCAGCAGCCAAGATGGAATGAACACTGAAGCTTTCTTT
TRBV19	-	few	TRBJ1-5	CASSRIAASGAQPQHF	TGTGCCAGTAGCCGCATAGCGGCGTCGGGGGCCCAGCCCCAGCATTTT
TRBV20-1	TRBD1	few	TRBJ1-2	CSASAGGLSRNYGYTF	TGCAGTGCTAGTGCAGGGGGCCTCTCTAGAAACTATGGCTACACCTTC
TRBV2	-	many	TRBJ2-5	CASSESTLSTETQYF	TGTGCCAGCAGTGAGTCTACCCTAAGCACGGAGACCCAGTACTTC
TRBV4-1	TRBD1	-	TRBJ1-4	CASSPGGTDEKLFF	TGCGCCAGCAGCCCGGGGGGGACAGATGAAAAACTGTTTTTT
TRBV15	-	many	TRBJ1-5	CATSSRGGAYQPQHF	TGTGCCACCAGCAGTAGGGGGGGGGCTTATCAGCCCCAGCATTTT
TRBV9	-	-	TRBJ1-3	CASSVEGLSGNTIYF	TGTGCCAGCAGCGTAGAAGGCCTCTCTGGAAACACCATATATTTT
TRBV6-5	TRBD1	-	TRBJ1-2	CASSFQGGTDGYTF	TGTGCCAGCAGTTTCCAGGGGGGAACGGATGGCTACACCTTC
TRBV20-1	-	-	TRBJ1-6	CSARVAGAYNSPLHF	TGCAGTGCTAGAGTAGCAGGGGCCTATAATTCACCCCTCCACTTT
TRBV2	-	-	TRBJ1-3	CASSEQGRFSGNTIYF	TGTGCCAGCAGTGAACAGGGACGATTCTCTGGAAACACCATATATTTT
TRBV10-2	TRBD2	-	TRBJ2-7	CASSKSGTSGGAGLGEQYF	TGCGCCAGCAGCAAATCCGGGACTAGCGGGGGGGCCGGTTTGGGCGAGCAGTACTTC
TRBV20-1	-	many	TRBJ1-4	CSAGPGATNEKLFF	TGCAGTGCTGGACCGGGGGCAACTAATGAAAAACTGTTTTTT
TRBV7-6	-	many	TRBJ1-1	CASSSQTNTEAFF	TGTGCCAGCAGCTCCCAGACGAACACTGAAGCTTTCTTT
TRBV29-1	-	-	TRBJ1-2	CSVEFTGTNYGYTF	TGCAGCGTTGAGTTCACCGGGACTAACTATGGCTACACCTTC
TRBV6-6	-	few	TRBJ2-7	CATMGLTREQYF	TGTGCCACCATGGGCCTTACCCGGGAGCAGTACTTC
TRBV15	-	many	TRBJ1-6	CATTPTENSPLHF	TGTGCCACCACCCCCACGGAAAATTCACCCCTCCACTTT
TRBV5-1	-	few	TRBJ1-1	CASSFRAPGTEAFF	TGCGCCAGCAGCTTCAGGGCCCCGGGGACTGAAGCTTTCTTT
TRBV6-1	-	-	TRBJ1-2	CASSLQGLGYTF	TGTGCCAGCAGCCTTCAGGGTCTCGGCTACACCTTC
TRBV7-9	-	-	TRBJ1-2	CASSFGLDGYTF	TGTGCCAGCAGCTTTGGGCTGGATGGCTACACCTTC
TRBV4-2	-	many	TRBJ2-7	CASSQWGDTAYEQYF	TGTGCCAGCAGCCAATGGGGGGACACCGCCTACGAGCAGTACTTC